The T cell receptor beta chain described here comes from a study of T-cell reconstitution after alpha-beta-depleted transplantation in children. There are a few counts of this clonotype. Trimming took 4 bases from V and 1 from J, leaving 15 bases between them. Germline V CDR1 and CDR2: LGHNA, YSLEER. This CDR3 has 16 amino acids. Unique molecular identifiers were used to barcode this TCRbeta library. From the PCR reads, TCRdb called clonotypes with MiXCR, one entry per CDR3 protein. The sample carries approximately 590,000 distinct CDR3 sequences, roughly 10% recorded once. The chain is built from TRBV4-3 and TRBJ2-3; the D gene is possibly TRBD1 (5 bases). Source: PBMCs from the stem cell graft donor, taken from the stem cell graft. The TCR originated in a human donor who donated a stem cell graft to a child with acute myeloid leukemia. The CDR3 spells CASSPGHSSGTDTQYF. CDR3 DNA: TGCGCCAGCAGCCCCGGACACTCTTCGGGCACAGATACGCAGTATTTT.